Listed here are 18 T cell receptor beta chains from one sample, sequenced in a study of T-cell memory formation after mild COVID-19. MiXCR, run by TCRdb on the 5' RACE reads, gives a single entry per CDR3 protein. The repertoire includes approximately 580,000 distinct CDR3 sequences, roughly 21% of them detected once, and around 13% sits in the top ten. The specimen was PBMCs or a T cell subset sorted from them (not recorded which). Receptors originate from an adult woman who had mild COVID-19 (a few samples of this study predate the infection). Cell type and time point are not known.

This rearrangement joins TRBV11-1 to TRBJ2-1; the match to TRBD2 covers 13 bases. Unmatched junction bases numbered 17, after V lost 6 bases and J lost 9 bases. The germline CDR1 and CDR2 sequences are SGHAT and FQDESV (reference sequence). The CDR3 is 18 residues long. CDR3 amino acids: CASSSDRLAGGLRSEQFF. CDR3 bases: TGTGCCAGCAGTTCTGACCGACTAGCGGGGGGCCTCAGAAGTGAGCAGTTCTTC.

This clonotype has more than one count but fewer than ten. J is TRBJ2-2 and V is TRBV7-2; TRBD1 agrees at 12 bases. CDR3 size: 19 residues. Germline V gives CDR1 SGHTA, CDR2 FQGNSA. With V trimmed by 0 bases and J by 4 bases, 9 bases remained unmatched. The CDR3 reads CASSLAPSGTGGVTGELFF. The DNA for the CDR3 is TGTGCCAGCAGCTTAGCCCCCTCCGGGACAGGGGGCGTCACCGGGGAGCTGTTTTTT.

In its sample, this clonotype was seen a few times. V usage is TRBV4-3 and J usage is TRBJ1-3; no clear D gene. Trimming removed 1 base at V and 3 bases at J, with 4 bases between. Germline loops: CDR1 LGHNA, CDR2 YSLEER. This CDR3 region has 13 residues. This CDR3 is CASSQALGNTIYF. The CDR3 DNA reads TGCGCCAGCAGCCAAGCTCTTGGAAACACCATATATTTT.

This chain connects TRBV6-1 to TRBJ1-5, with D possibly TRBD1 on 5 matching bases. The CDR3 sequence is 14 residues long. V was pared by 2 bases and J by 7 bases, with 12 bases between. CDR1 is MNHNS, CDR2 SASEGT, per germline. Here the CDR3 DNA reads TGTGCCAGCAGTGAAACAGATACAGGCCAGCCCCAGCATTTT. Protein sequence: CASSETDTGQPQHF.

This clonotype came up a few times. The rearrangement links TRBV6-1 to TRBJ2-4, with D hard to call. Germline lookup yields CDR1 MNHNS and CDR2 SASEGT. The CDR3 has 12 amino acids. Between the trimmed V and J ends, which lost 7 bases and 4 bases, there was a span of 8 bases. The CDR3 nucleotides are TGTGCCAGCATCGGCAATAAAAACATTCAGTACTTC. Its protein product is CASIGNKNIQYF.

The V gene is TRBV20-1, the J gene TRBJ2-7, with D hard to call. This CDR3 has 11 residues. The germline V and J ends were trimmed by 6 bases and 3 bases, with 9 bases remaining between them. Germline values: CDR1 DFQATT, CDR2 SNEGSKA (reference sequence). The CDR3 coding sequence is TGCAGTGCGTTACCGGGCTACGAGCAGTACTTC. Protein: CSALPGYEQYF.

This clonotype was counted between two and nine times. The gene calls are TRBV7-2 and TRBJ1-1; D not certain. This CDR3 is 15 amino acids long. Germline values: CDR1 SGHTA, CDR2 FQGNSA. The ends were cut back, 1 base at V and 2 bases at J, with 11 bases in the middle. The CDR3 bases are TGTGCCAGCAGCTTAGATTGGACGGCCAACACTGAAGCTTTCTTT. Its protein product is CASSLDWTANTEAFF.

This clonotype was seen a handful of times. The rearrangement joins TRBV20-1 to TRBJ2-7; D possibly corresponds to TRBD1 (5 bases). The CDR3 runs to 13 residues. V was shortened by 1 base and J by 3 bases, with 10 bases between the two germline ends. Germline assignment: CDR1 DFQATT and CDR2 SNEGSKA (reference sequence). The CDR3 region is CSARGSRDYEQYF. The DNA of the CDR3 is TGCAGTGCTAGAGGATCCAGGGACTACGAGCAGTACTTC.

The V call is TRBV12-3 or TRBV12-4, the J call TRBJ1-2, with 8 bases matching TRBD1. This CDR3 is built from 15 residues. With 5 bases clipped from V and 8 bases from J, the junction kept 13 bases outside the gene matches. The CDR3 is CASSRTGFGGEGYTF. CDR3 sequence (DNA): TGTGCCAGCAGTAGGACAGGGTTTGGGGGCGAAGGCTACACCTTC.

This chain uses TRBV5-1 with TRBJ1-2; D not resolved. CDR1 is SGHRS and CDR2 is YFSETQ in the germline V gene. V was clipped by 2 bases and J by 8 bases, with 13 bases between them. The CDR3 has 13 amino acids. The CDR3 loop reads CASSFEAGYGYTF. The DNA of the CDR3 is TGCGCCAGCAGCTTCGAGGCGGGTTACGGCTACACCTTC.

In its sample, this clonotype was seen a few times. J is TRBJ2-2 and V is TRBV4-1; D is unclear. The V and J ends lost 2 bases and 3 bases respectively, with 4 bases between them. Germline V gene lookup returns CDR1 MGHRA and CDR2 YSYEKL. This CDR3 comprises 13 residues. The CDR3 sequence is CASSQRDTGELFF. As DNA, the CDR3 is TGCGCCAGCAGCCAACGGGACACCGGGGAGCTGTTTTTT.

The chain combines TRBV2 with TRBJ2-3; 9 bases line up with TRBD1. CDR1 and CDR2 from the germline V gene are SNHLY and FYNNEI. There are 12 residues in the CDR3. J lost 14 bases, V lost 6 bases, and 9 bases had no gene match. This CDR3 reads CASSPPGQGLYF. Here the CDR3 DNA reads TGTGCCAGCAGCCCCCCCGGACAGGGGTTGTATTTT.

The chain has TRBV29-1 and TRBJ1-5; D gene uncertain. The CDR3 loop spans 11 amino acids. CDR1 and CDR2 from the germline V gene are SQVTM and ANQGSEA. The V end was cut by 6 bases, the J end by 1 base, with 4 bases between. The CDR3 bases are TGCAGCGTGGGGAGCAATCAGCCCCAGCATTTT. As protein: CSVGSNQPQHF.

Ten or more counts support this clonotype. This sequence joins TRBV27 and TRBJ2-4, with D perhaps matching TRBD1 (5 bases). Germline CDR1 reads MNHEY; CDR2 reads SMNVEV (reference sequence). The CDR3 is 16 residues long. Trimming removed 5 bases at V and 2 bases at J, with 16 bases between. The DNA for the CDR3 is TGTGCCAGCAGTAGAGCAGGCTCAGGGTCCAAAAACATTCAGTACTTC. Translation: CASSRAGSGSKNIQYF.

The table lists this clonotype with a few counts. This chain links TRBV9 with TRBJ1-5; possibly TRBD1 for D (6 bases). Per germline, CDR1 SGDLS and CDR2 YYNGEE. Deletions cut 2 bases from V and 5 bases from J, with 14 bases between. The CDR3 runs 15 residues. CDR3 region: CASSVAGDNYQPQHF. CDR3 DNA sequence: TGTGCCAGCAGCGTTGCCGGGGACAACTATCAGCCCCAGCATTTT.

J is TRBJ2-1 and V is TRBV5-5, with D uncertain. This CDR3 is built from 14 residues. V lost 4 bases and J 4 bases, leaving 12 bases between the germline ends. CDR1 is SGHKS, CDR2 YYEKEE, per germline (reference sequence). The CDR3 sequence: CASSKEDAYNEQFF. In nucleotides, the CDR3 is TGTGCCAGCAGCAAAGAGGACGCTTACAATGAGCAGTTCTTC.

This rearrangement joins TRBV7-2 to TRBJ1-5; 7 bases fit TRBD1. CDR1 is SGHTA and CDR2 is FQGNSA in the germline V gene. The CDR3 covers 15 residues. Trimming removed 4 bases from V and 0 bases from J; junction bases left unmatched: 3. The CDR3 region is CASSSDRISNQPQHF. CDR3 nucleotides: TGTGCCAGCAGCTCGGACAGGATTAGCAATCAGCCCCAGCATTTT.

This rearrangement joins TRBV29-1 to TRBJ1-1; 9 bases agree with TRBD1. Trimming at V came to 3 bases and at J to 6 bases, leaving 5 bases not matched to a gene. The CDR3 spans 13 residues. CDR1 SQVTM and CDR2 ANQGSEA come from the germline V gene. The CDR3 loop is CSVDTGGAAEAFF. DNA for the CDR3: TGCAGCGTTGATACAGGGGGCGCGGCTGAAGCTTTCTTT.